The 4 T cell receptor beta chains in this list originate from one sample, sequenced in a study of CD8 T cells in ankylosing spondylitis (dated by TCRdb to 2016 to 2017). The full study reports these points: A TCR beta motif of eight highly homologous amino acid variants appeared characteristic of blood from ankylosing spondylitis patients.

These receptors lack a known antigen. The library was made by 5' RACE. The sequencing machine was an Illumina HiSeq 2500. TCRdb passed the public sequencing reads through fastp at Q25 and MiXCR, retaining productive beta sequences. Every CDR3 protein is listed once, alongside the most common genes and DNA of its rows. Within this sample are roughly 400,000 distinct CDR3 sequences, with approximately 20% of them counted one time only. The ten largest account for about 16% of the sample. Sequencing input: blood, either unsorted or a sorted T cell fraction (not recorded which). Receptor source: a male donor with ankylosing spondylitis.

The chain recombines TRBV11-2 with TRBJ2-5; D uncertain. The V and J ends lost 3 bases and 5 bases respectively, with 13 bases between them. Germline values: CDR1 SGHAT, CDR2 FQNNGV. The CDR3 extends over 14 amino acids. The DNA for the CDR3 is TGTGCCAGCAGCTTGGTATCGAACCGGGAGACCCAGTACTTC. Its protein is CASSLVSNRETQYF.

This clonotype was recorded a few times. The chain uses TRBV6-1 and TRBJ2-7; D may match TRBD1 or TRBD2 (5 bases each). CDR1 is MNHNS, CDR2 SASEGT, per germline. With 6 bases removed from V and 9 bases from J, the gap between germline ends came to 15 bases. The CDR3 extends over 12 amino acids. The CDR3 bases are TGTGCCAGCAGGGGACCATCTTCGGGGCAGTACTTC. Protein: CASRGPSSGQYF.

There are a few counts of this clonotype. The V gene is TRBV5-1, the J gene TRBJ2-7, with 12 bases lining up with TRBD2. Unmatched junction bases numbered 7, after V lost 3 bases and J lost 6 bases. CDR1 and CDR2 from the germline V gene are SGHRS and YFSETQ. The CDR3 extends over 15 amino acids. CDR3: CASSWTSGVLVEQYF. As DNA, the CDR3 is TGCGCCAGCAGCTGGACTAGCGGGGTCCTTGTCGAGCAGTACTTC.

V gene TRBV4-1 combines with J gene TRBJ1-1, with D possibly TRBD1 on 5 matching bases. CDR3 length: 15 amino acids. Deletions cut 3 bases from V and 6 bases from J, with 17 bases between. Germline V gives CDR1 MGHRA, CDR2 YSYEKL. In DNA, the CDR3 is TGCGCCAGCAGCCACCCAATCAGGGATGGACCTGAAGCTTTCTTT. Its protein is CASSHPIRDGPEAFF.